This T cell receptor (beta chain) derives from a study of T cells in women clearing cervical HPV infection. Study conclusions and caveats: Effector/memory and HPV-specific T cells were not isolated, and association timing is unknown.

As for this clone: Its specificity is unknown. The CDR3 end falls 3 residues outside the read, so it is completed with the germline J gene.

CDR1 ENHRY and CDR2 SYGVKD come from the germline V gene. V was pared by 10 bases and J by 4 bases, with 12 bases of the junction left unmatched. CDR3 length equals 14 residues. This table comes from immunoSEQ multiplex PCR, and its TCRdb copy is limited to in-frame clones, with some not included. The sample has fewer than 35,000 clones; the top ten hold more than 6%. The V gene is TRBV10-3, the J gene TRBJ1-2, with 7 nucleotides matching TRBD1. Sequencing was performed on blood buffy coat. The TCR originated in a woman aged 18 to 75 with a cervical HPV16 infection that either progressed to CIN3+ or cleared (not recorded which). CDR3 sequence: CATFGGGRGYGYTF. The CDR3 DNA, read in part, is TGTGCCACCTTTGGAGGGGGCAGAGGCTATGGC.